This T cell receptor beta chain was sequenced during a study of T cell repertoires in aging, cancer and after chemotherapy. Background on the study: About 8.9 million TCR reads made up the full dataset. Overall study results and limits: Immunological memory after chemotherapy cannot be judged from the repertoire data. Age-matched healthy donors had significantly more diverse, less clonal blood TCR repertoires than untreated cancer patients.

Rearranged V-D-J TRB sequences were amplified with a mixed TRB-A/B primer pool. TCRdb redid the calling of the multiplex PCR reads with MiXCR, one entry per CDR3 protein. The repertoire includes 2,000 to 3,000 distinct CDR3 sequences, 20% to 30% of them detected once, and 6.5% sits in the top ten. In regard to this clonotype: Its target is not known.

Peripheral blood genomic DNA, not sorted cells or RNA, was the template. The clonotype comes from a human donor with a solid tumor. The source material was blood.

CDR3 amino acids: CASSPPRTSIEQYF. CDR3 DNA sequence: TGTGCCAGCAGCCCACCCAGGACTAGCATCGAGCAGTACTTC. The J gene is TRBJ2-7, the V gene TRBV5-5; TRBD2 matches at 8 bases. J was trimmed by 6 bases and V by 4 bases; bases with no gene match: 9. Germline lookup yields CDR1 SGHKS and CDR2 YYEKEE (reference sequence). This CDR3 spans 14 amino acids.